These 17 T cell receptor delta chains were all obtained from the same sample, sequenced in a study of γδ T cells in repeated Plasmodium falciparum infection. TCRdb called clones from the multiplex PCR reads again using CATT. The sample carries around 89,000 delta-chain clones, roughly 1.4% recorded once. Bulk repertoires came from Vgamma9/Vdelta2+ or Vdelta2-negative gammadelta T cells flow-sorted from PBMC. Specimen: gamma-delta T cells from blood. The receptors come from a pool of human donors (malaria-infected and uninfected, not separated).

This clone was detected many times. TCRdb's entry gives the protein of a much larger clone, which mismatches this DNA's translation at residue 8, likely from a read error; the protein reported here is translated from the DNA. The chain carries TRDV2 and TRDJ1, with D perhaps matching TRDD3 (6 bases). TCRdb does not report a J gene; here it was assigned by matching the DNA to germline references. The V gene's germline CDR1 is GEAIGNYY and CDR2 EKD. Trimming shortened V by 3 bases and J by 1 base, and 11 bases separated the two germline ends. There are 14 residues in the CDR3. The DNA for the CDR3 is TGTGCCTGTGACTCACTGGGACCCACCGATAAACTCATCTTT. Its protein is CACDSLGPTDKLIF.

As to this clone: Only one base separates this from a far larger clonotype, so it likely reflects a read error. Other DNA sequences in this sample translate to the same CDR3. The chain has TRDV2 and TRDJ3, with TRDD3 matching over 7 bases. The J gene was missing in TCRdb and was found by matching the end of the DNA to germline. The CDR3 loop spans 20 amino acids. The germline V gene encodes CDR1 GEAIGNYY and CDR2 EKD. The CDR3 coding sequence is TGTGCCTGTGACCTTACTGGGGATGCCCGGAGCTCCTGGGACACTCGACAGATGTTTTTC. It encodes CACDLTGDARSSWDTRQMFF.

This clone was observed a few times. A single base is all that separates this from a far larger clone, so a read error is likely. This specimen includes other DNA sequences encoding the same CDR3. The CDR3 DNA is TGTGCCTGTGACTGGGGGCCGAGCTCCTGGGACACCCGGCAGATGTTTTTC. It specifies CACDWGPSSWDTRQMFF. This chain links TRDV2 with TRDJ3, with D perhaps matching TRDD3 (6 bases). Here the J gene came from matching the DNA to germline, since TCRdb omits it. There are 17 residues in the CDR3. Looked up from germline, CDR1 is GEAIGNYY and CDR2 is EKD.

This clone was seen a few times. This likely came from a read error, as a far larger clone is one base away. This sample also contains other DNA sequences that code for the same CDR3. The gene calls are TRDV2 and TRDJ2, with D perhaps matching TRDD1 (5 bases). The J gene, absent from TCRdb, was called here by matching the DNA to germline. V lost 2 bases, J lost 4 bases, and 16 bases lay in between. The germline V gene encodes CDR1 GEAIGNYY and CDR2 EKD. The CDR3 is made up of 16 amino acids. This CDR3 reads CACDIIGVGETAQLFF. The CDR3 region has the DNA TGTGCCTGTGACATAATAGGGGTGGGAGAGACAGCACAACTCTTCTTT.

This clone was detected a few times. A read error likely explains why the TCRdb protein, taken from a much larger clone, differs from this DNA's translation at residue 5; the protein shown is translated from the DNA. The chain joins TRDV2 to TRDJ3, with 13 bases matching TRDD3. Trimming cost V 3 bases and J 0 bases; bases outside gene matches: 4. Germline-derived CDR1 and CDR2 are GEAIGNYY and EKD. The CDR3 loop spans 19 amino acids. The CDR3 sequence: CACDEYWGIRSWDTRQMFF. The CDR3 DNA reads as TGTGCCTGTGACGAGTACTGGGGGATACGCTCCTGGGACACCCGACAGATGTTTTTC.

The sample holds many counts of this clone. TCRdb shows a much larger clone's protein in place of this DNA's translation, and the two differ at residue 12, likely through a read error; the protein shown is translated from the DNA. The chain combines TRDV1 with TRDJ1; D is uncertain. Germline CDR1 reads TSWWSYY; CDR2 reads QGS. V dropped 1 base and J dropped 0 bases, with 27 bases sitting between them. This CDR3 is built from 21 residues. The CDR3, as DNA: TGTGCTCTTGGGGAACCCACCCCCCCTTTGTACCGGGGCATGTACACCGATAAACTCATCTTT. As protein: CALGEPTPPLYRGMYTDKLIF.

Concerning this clone: A far larger clone is a single base away, which makes a read error likely. Additional DNA sequences in this sample encode the identical CDR3. V and J are TRDV2 and TRDJ1; 9 bases match TRDD3. As TCRdb names no J gene, one was assigned here on the basis of a DNA match to germline. The CDR3 runs 17 residues. Looked up from germline, CDR1 is GEAIGNYY and CDR2 is EKD. The CDR3 DNA reads TGCGCCTGTGACACTTTACTGGGGGACCAGTACACCGATAAACTCATCTTT. Translating it yields CACDTLLGDQYTDKLIF.

This clone was observed a handful of times. The protein held in TCRdb is that of a much larger clone and does not match this DNA's translation at residue 17, likely because of a read error; the protein shown is translated from the DNA. V is TRDV1 and J is TRDJ1; 10 bases are shared with TRDD3. TCRdb carries no J gene annotation; the J gene was assigned here by matching the DNA with germline. The CDR3 is 21 amino acids. Germline lookup yields CDR1 TSWWSYY and CDR2 QGS. V shed 0 bases, J shed 7 bases, and the junction held 23 bases outside the gene matches. In DNA, the CDR3 is TGTGCTCTTGGGGAACTACGTTCGGGTCTATACTGGGGGATGGGCCCCGGTAAACTCATCTTT. Translating gives CALGELRSGLYWGMGPGKLIF.

Remarks on this clone: The TCRdb protein, from a much larger clone, departs from this DNA's translation at residue 6, likely by read error; the protein shown derives from the DNA. The CDR3 DNA sequence: TGTGCCTGTGACTCCTGCTGGGGGATACTCCCGTCCTGGGACACCCGACAGATGTTTTTC. Its translation is CACDSCWGILPSWDTRQMFF. The gene calls are TRDV2 and TRDJ3, with 11 bases lining up with TRDD3. The J gene comes from matching the DNA to germline here; TCRdb lacks it. Trimming cost V 3 bases and J 1 base; bases outside gene matches: 10. Germline CDR1 GEAIGNYY, CDR2 EKD. The CDR3 extends over 20 amino acids.

A note on this clone: The protein given by TCRdb reflects a much larger clone and differs at residue 9 from this DNA's translation, likely from a read error; the protein shown is the DNA's translation. The V gene is TRDV2, the J gene TRDJ1; D not resolved. Since TCRdb gives no J gene, matching the DNA to germline was used here to assign it. The CDR3 runs 21 residues. Germline V gene sequence: CDR1 GEAIGNYY, CDR2 EKD. The germline V and J ends were trimmed by 0 bases and 4 bases, with 32 bases remaining between them. CDR3: CACDTVQGTKNFQGEGDKLIF. In nucleotides, the CDR3 is TGTGCCTGTGACACCGTTCAAGGGACTAAAAATTTCCAGGGCGAGGGCGATAAACTCATCTTT.

This clone was counted many times. A far bigger clonotype differs at one base, so this is likely a read error. This sequence joins TRDV1 and TRDJ1, with D possibly being TRDD3 (6 bases). This CDR3 comprises 12 residues. CDR1 TSWWSYY and CDR2 QGS come from the germline V gene. The CDR3 DNA sequence: TGTGCTCTTGGGATGGGGGCCGATAAACCCATCTTT. Its translation is CALGMGADKPIF.

Only a few counts were recorded for this clone. This DNA's translation and the protein TCRdb lists, from a much larger clone, do not match at residue 9, likely due to a read error; the protein shown is translated from the DNA. The V gene is TRDV2, the J gene TRDJ2, with D possibly TRDD3 on 6 matching bases. TCRdb carries no J gene annotation; the J gene was assigned here by matching the DNA with germline. Germline V CDR1 and CDR2: GEAIGNYY, EKD. The CDR3 has 14 amino acids. V lost 0 bases and J 6 bases, leaving 10 bases between the germline ends. CDR3 bases: TGTGCCTGTGACACCATTACTGGGTCAGCACAACTCTTCTTT. This encodes CACDTITGSAQLFF.

In this sample, this clone turned up many times. The chain couples TRDV1 to TRDJ1, with a possible D match to TRDD3 (5 bases). The CDR3 is 20 amino acids. V dropped 1 base and J dropped 0 bases, with 24 bases sitting between them. The germline CDR1 and CDR2 sequences are TSWWSYY and QGS. The CDR3 protein is CALGEPAASLYWLYTDKLIF. The CDR3 DNA sequence: TGTGCTCTTGGGGAACCCGCGGCGTCCCTCTACTGGTTGTACACCGATAAACTCATCTTT.

A remark on this clone: A read error likely explains this, since a far larger clone differs by one base. Different DNA sequences within this sample yield the same CDR3. The rearrangement links TRDV2 to TRDJ1; TRDD3 agrees at 7 bases. The CDR3 is 14 residues long. Germline CDR1 GEAIGNYY, CDR2 EKD. The CDR3 loop reads CACDGIQGADKLIF. For the CDR3, the DNA is TGTGCCTGTGACGGGATACAGGGAGCCGATAAGCTCATCTTT.

Comments on this clone: The translation of this DNA and the TCRdb protein of a much larger clone differ at residue 2, probably owing to a read error; the protein shown here is translated from the DNA. V gene TRDV2 combines with J gene TRDJ1; 7 nucleotides match TRDD3. TCRdb lists no J gene, so it was determined here by aligning the DNA to germline. CDR1 is GEAIGNYY, CDR2 EKD, per germline. The CDR3 has 19 amino acids. The chain's CDR3 is CSCEPLKGRGMDGTDKLIF. The CDR3 DNA reads TGTTCCTGTGAACCTCTTAAGGGCCGGGGGATGGATGGGACCGATAAACTCATCTTT.

With regard to this clone: Translating this DNA gives a protein that differs at residue 10 from the TCRdb one, which belongs to a much larger clone; a read error is likely, and the protein shown is this translation. The chain is built from TRDV2 and TRDJ1, with TRDD3 identical over 11 bases. Here the J gene came from matching the DNA to germline, since TCRdb omits it. V trimming: 3 bases; J trimming: 2 bases; junction bases outside the gene matches: 13. Germline V gives CDR1 GEAIGNYY, CDR2 EKD. The CDR3 is 18 amino acids. CDR3 coding DNA: TGTGCCTGTGACTTTGTACTGGGGGATATGCGTCGTACCGATAAACTCATCTTT. Protein sequence: CACDFVLGDMRRTDKLIF.

In this sample, this clone turned up a few times. The translation of this DNA and the TCRdb protein of a much larger clone differ at residue 3, probably owing to a read error; the protein shown here is translated from the DNA. The DNA for the CDR3 is TGTGCCCGTGACACCGTGGGGGATAGGGCCGATAAACTCATCTTT. Protein: CARDTVGDRADKLIF. The J gene is TRDJ1, the V gene TRDV2, with 9 bases that match TRDD3. Here the J gene was assigned by germline matching of the DNA, as TCRdb has none. CDR3 length: 15 residues. Germline V lookup: CDR1 GEAIGNYY, CDR2 EKD.